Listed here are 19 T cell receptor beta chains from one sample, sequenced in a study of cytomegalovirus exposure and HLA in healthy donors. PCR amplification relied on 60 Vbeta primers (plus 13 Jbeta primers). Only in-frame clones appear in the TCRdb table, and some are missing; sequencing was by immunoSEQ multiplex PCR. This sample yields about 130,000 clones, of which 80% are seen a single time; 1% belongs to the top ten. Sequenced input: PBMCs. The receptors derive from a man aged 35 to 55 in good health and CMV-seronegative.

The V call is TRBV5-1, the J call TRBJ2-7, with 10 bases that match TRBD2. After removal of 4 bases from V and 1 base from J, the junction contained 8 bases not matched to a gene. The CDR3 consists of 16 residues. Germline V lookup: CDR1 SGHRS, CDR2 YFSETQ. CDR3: CASSLTGTSVSYEQYF. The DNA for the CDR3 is TGCGCCAGCAGCCTTACCGGGACTAGCGTTTCCTACGAGCAGTACTTC.

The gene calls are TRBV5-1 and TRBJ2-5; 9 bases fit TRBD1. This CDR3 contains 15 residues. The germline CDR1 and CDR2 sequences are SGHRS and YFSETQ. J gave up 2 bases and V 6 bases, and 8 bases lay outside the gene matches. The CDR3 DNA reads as TGCGCCAGCACTTTTCCGGGACAGGGTCAAGAGACCCAGTACTTC. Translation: CASTFPGQGQETQYF.

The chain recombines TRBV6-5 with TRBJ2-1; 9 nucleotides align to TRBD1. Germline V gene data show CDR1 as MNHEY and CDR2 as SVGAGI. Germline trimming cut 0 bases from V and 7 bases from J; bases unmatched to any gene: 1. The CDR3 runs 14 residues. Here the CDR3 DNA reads TGTGCCAGCAGTTACTCGACAGGGGGAAATGAGCAGTTCTTC. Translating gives CASSYSTGGNEQFF.

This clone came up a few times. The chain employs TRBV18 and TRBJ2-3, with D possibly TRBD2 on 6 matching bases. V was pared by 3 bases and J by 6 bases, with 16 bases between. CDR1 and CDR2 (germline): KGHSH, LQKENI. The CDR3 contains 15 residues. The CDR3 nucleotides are TGTGCCAGCTCACCGGGATCTCGGGCGGGGGATACGCAGTATTTT. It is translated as CASSPGSRAGDTQYF.

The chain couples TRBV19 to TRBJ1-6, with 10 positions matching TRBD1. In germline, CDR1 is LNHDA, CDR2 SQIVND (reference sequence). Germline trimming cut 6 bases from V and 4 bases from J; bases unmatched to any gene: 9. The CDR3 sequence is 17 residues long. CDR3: CASRVWSDRGYNSPLHF. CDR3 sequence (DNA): TGTGCCAGTAGGGTGTGGTCGGACAGGGGGTATAATTCACCCCTCCACTTT.

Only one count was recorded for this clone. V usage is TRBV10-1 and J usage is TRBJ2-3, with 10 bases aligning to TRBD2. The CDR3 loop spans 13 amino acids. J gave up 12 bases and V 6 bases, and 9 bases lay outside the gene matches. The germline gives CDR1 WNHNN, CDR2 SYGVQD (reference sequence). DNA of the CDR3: TGCGCCAGCAGCAGATCCCTAGCGGGAGATCAGTATTTT. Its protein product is CASSRSLAGDQYF.

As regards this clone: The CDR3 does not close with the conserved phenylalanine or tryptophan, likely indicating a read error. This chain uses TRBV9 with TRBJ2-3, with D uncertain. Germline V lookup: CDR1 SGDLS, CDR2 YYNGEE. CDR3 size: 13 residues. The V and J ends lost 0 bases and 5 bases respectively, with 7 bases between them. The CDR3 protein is CASSVGLGDTQYV. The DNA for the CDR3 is TGTGCCAGCAGCGTAGGGTTGGGAGATACGCAGTATGTT.

The CDR3 reads CASSQGTASTSDTQYF. CDR3 DNA: TGCGCCAGCAGCCAAGGCACGGCTAGTACATCGGATACGCAGTATTTT. V is TRBV4-1 and J is TRBJ2-3; no firm D call. The CDR3 runs to 16 residues. CDR1 and CDR2 from the germline V gene are MGHRA and YSYEKL. With 1 base removed from V and 6 bases from J, the gap between germline ends came to 17 bases.

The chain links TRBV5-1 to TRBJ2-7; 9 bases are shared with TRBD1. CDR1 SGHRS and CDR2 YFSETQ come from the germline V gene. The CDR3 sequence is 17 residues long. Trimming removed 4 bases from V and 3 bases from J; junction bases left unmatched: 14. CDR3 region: CASSDSPGQGGLYEQYF. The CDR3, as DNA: TGCGCCAGCAGCGACTCGCCGGGACAGGGTGGTCTCTACGAGCAGTACTTC.

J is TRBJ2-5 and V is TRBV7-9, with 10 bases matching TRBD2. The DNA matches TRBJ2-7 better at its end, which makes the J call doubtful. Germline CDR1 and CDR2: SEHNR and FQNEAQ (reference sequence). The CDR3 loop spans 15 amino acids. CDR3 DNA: TGTGCCAGCAGCCCCCAACTAGCGGGGTCCTACGAGCAGTACTTC. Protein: CASSPQLAGSYEQYF.

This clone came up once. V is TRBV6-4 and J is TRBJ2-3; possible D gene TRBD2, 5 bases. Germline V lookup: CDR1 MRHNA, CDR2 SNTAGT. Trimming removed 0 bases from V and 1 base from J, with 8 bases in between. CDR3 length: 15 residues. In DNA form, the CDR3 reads TGTGCCAGCAGTGACTCGGTTAGCGGCACAGATACGCAGTATTTT. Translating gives CASSDSVSGTDTQYF.

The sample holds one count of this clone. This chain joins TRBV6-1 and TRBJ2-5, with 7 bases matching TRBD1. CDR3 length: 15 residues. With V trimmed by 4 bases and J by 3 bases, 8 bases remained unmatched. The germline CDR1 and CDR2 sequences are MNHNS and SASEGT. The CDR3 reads CASSANPGTEETQYF. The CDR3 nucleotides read TGTGCCAGCAGTGCGAACCCCGGGACAGAAGAGACCCAGTACTTC.

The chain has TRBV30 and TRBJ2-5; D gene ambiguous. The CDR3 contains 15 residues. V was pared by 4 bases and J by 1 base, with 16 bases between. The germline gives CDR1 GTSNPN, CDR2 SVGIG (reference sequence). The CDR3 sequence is CAWTSSRVTQETQYF. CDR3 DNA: TGTGCCTGGACAAGTAGTCGGGTCACCCAAGAGACCCAGTACTTC. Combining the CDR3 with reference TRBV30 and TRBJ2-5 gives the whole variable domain SQTIHQWPATLVQPVGSPLSLECTVEGTSNPNLYWYRQAAGRGLQLLFYSVGIGQISSEVPQNLSASRPQDRQFILSSKKLLLSDSGFYLCAWTSSRVTQETQYFGPGTRLLVL.

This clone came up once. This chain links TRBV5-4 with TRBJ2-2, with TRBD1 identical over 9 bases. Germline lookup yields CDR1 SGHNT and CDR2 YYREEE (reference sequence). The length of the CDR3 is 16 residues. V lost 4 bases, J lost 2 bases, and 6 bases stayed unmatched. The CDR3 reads CASSRGQGYNTGELFF. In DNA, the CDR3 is TGTGCCAGCAGCAGGGGACAGGGATACAACACCGGGGAGCTGTTTTTT.

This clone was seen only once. DNA of the CDR3: TGTGCCAGCAGCCACCTCTCTTCCGACAGGGGTGAGCAGTTCTTC. It translates to CASSHLSSDRGEQFF. V is TRBV4-2 and J is TRBJ2-1; 8 bases match TRBD1. Germline loops: CDR1 LGHNA, CDR2 YNFKEQ. The CDR3 has 15 amino acids. V was clipped by 3 bases and J by 9 bases; unmatched bases: 10.

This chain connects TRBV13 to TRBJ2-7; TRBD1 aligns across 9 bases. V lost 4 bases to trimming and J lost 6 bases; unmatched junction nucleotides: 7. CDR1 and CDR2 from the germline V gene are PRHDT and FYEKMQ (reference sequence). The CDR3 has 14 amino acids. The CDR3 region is CASSSTGGVPEQYF. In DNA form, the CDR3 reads TGTGCCAGCAGCTCGACAGGGGGAGTCCCCGAGCAGTACTTC. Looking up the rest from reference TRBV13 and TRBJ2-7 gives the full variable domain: AAGVIQSPRHLIKEKRETATLKCYPIPRHDTVYWYQQGPGQDPQFLISFYEKMQSDKGSIPDRFSAQQFSDYHSELNMSSLELGDSALYFCASSSTGGVPEQYFGPGTRLTVT.

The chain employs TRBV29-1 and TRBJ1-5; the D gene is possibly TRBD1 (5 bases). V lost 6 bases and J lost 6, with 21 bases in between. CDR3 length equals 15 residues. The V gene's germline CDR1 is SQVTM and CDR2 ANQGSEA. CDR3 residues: CSVASGTGGIQPQHF. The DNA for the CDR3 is TGCAGCGTCGCTTCCGGGACGGGAGGGATTCAGCCCCAGCATTTT. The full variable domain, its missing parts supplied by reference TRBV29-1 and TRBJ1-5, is SAVISQKPSRDICQRGTSLTIQCQVDSQVTMMFWYRQQPGQSLTLIATANQGSEATYESGFVIDKFPISRPNLTFSTLTVSNMSPEDSSIYLCSVASGTGGIQPQHFGDGTRLSIL.

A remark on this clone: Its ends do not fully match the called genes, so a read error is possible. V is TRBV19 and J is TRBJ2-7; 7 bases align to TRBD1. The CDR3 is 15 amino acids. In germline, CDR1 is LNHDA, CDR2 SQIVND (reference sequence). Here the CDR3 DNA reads TGTGCCAGTAGTATAAGGGTAGGACAGGCCTACGAGCAGTATTTC. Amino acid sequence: CASSIRVGQAYEQYF.

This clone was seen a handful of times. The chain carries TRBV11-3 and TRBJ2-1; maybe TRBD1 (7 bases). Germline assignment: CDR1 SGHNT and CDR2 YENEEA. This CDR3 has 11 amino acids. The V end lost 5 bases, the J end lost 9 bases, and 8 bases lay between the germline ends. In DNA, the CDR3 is TGTGCCAGCAGCCAGGGGGGTGAGCAGTTCTTC. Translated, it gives CASSQGGEQFF.